The 5 T cell receptor beta chains listed next were all sequenced from one sample in a study of T cell clonality in common variable immunodeficiency. General observations from the study: Common variable immunodeficiency TCR beta sequences reportedly had fewer deletions and N-nucleotide insertions.

Their specific antigens are unknown. Clones were read by immunoSEQ multiplex PCR, and TCRdb kept only the in-frame ones, dropping some. Altogether about 20,000 clones were found in the sample, and no singletons occur. The sample taken for sequencing was peripheral blood mononuclear cells. The receptors here all came from a human donor with common variable immunodeficiency.

To note about this clone: The sequence runs out 3 residues before the end of the CDR3; the remainder is reconstructed from the germline J gene. The rearrangement links TRBV18 to TRBJ1-1; 7 bases are a match to TRBD1. The CDR3 is made up of 13 amino acids. Germline CDR1 and CDR2: KGHSH and LQKENI. The sequenced CDR3 bases are TGTGCCAGCTCACCACCTGGGACAGCGGAA. Translated: CASSPPGTAE. The whole CDR3 region reads CASSPPGTAEAFF.

This clone was seen a few times. The read terminates 3 residues before the CDR3 end, so the remaining end is supplied by the germline J gene. The chain combines TRBV19 with TRBJ1-1, with D unclear. The CDR3 sequence is 12 residues long. V shed 8 bases and J shed 1 base, with 8 bases lying between them. The germline V gene has CDR1 LNHDA and CDR2 SQIVND (reference sequence). The covered CDR3 bases are TGTGCCAGTTCACAGAGGAACACTGAA. Amino acids: CASSQRNTE. The CDR3 in its entirety is CASSQRNTEAFF.

Notes on this clone: The CDR3 extends 3 residues past the end of the read, so its final part is completed from the germline J gene. The chain uses TRBV20-1 and TRBJ2-3; the match to TRBD2 covers 13 bases. Germline V gene sequence: CDR1 DFQATT, CDR2 SNEGSKA (reference sequence). The CDR3 runs to 19 residues. V dropped 6 bases and J dropped 2; count of bases not matched to a gene: 17. The CDR3 protein is CSAPPTSGRRLFTTDTQYF. CDR3 DNA (partial): TGCAGTGCCCCCCCGACTAGCGGGAGGAGACTGTTTACCACAGATACG.

A note on this clone: The read gets to within 3 residues of the CDR3 end, and the germline J gene fills in the rest. This sequence joins TRBV18 and TRBJ2-2; 8 bases are shared with TRBD1. The length of the CDR3 is 17 residues. V lost 3 bases, J lost 3 bases, and 9 bases stayed unmatched. Germline V lookup: CDR1 KGHSH, CDR2 LQKENI. The CDR3 loop is CASSPTRGLRDTGELFF. The DNA read from the CDR3 is TGTGCCAGCTCACCTACCAGGGGGCTGCGGGACACCGGGGAG.

A note on this clone: The read finishes 3 residues shy of the CDR3 end, and the germline J gene is used to complete it. This sequence joins TRBV18 and TRBJ1-3; TRBD1 agrees at 9 bases. Germline V gene lookup returns CDR1 KGHSH and CDR2 LQKENI. V trimming: 5 bases; J trimming: 0 bases; junction bases outside the gene matches: 5. This CDR3 spans 16 amino acids. The sequenced part of the CDR3 DNA is TGTGCCAGCTCATCGGACAGGGGTCTCTCTGGAAACACC. This encodes CASSSDRGLSGNT. The full CDR3 sequence reads CASSSDRGLSGNTIYF.